This TCR beta chain is drawn from a study of blood T cell repertoires in COVID-19. The repertoire was sequenced with immunoSEQ multiplex PCR; TCRdb's copy has only in-frame clones and lacks some. Of 300,000 to 400,000 clones listed, around 90% are singletons. The germline V and J ends were trimmed by 4 bases and 5 bases, with 14 bases remaining between them. The germline CDR1 and CDR2 sequences are LNHDA and SQIVND (reference sequence). This CDR3 comprises 14 residues. Everyone who took part was about 18 to 89 years old, and they came from about two dozen US areas. Donors in Cohort 3 counted as recovered after two negative PCRs, clearance, or symptom resolution.

The clonotype originates from a man in his sixties who had recovered from COVID-19. The V and J genes are TRBV19 and TRBJ1-2, with D possibly matching TRBD1 (6 bases). Sequencing input: PBMCs or T cells enriched from blood (not recorded which). The CDR3 loop reads CASSNRQVGYGYTF. In nucleotides, the CDR3 is TGTGCCAGTAGTAATCGACAGGTTGGATATGGCTACACCTTC.